This T cell receptor beta chain was observed in a study of T cell responses to AZD1222 COVID-19 vaccine. Whole-study findings and limits: Compared with day 0, the breadth and depth of the Spike-specific TCR repertoire rose significantly after two doses of AZD1222. Reportedly, nearly half the spike-specific TCRs target unmutated variant regions.

Notes on this clone: The target antigen is unknown.

Germline CDR1 LGHDT, CDR2 YNNKEL (reference sequence). CDR3 size: 11 residues. Trimming shortened V by 7 bases and J by 5 bases, and 5 bases separated the two germline ends. Method: immunoSEQ multiplex PCR; TCRdb's copy keeps in-frame clones and lacks some. The data show some 130,000 clones, roughly 84% seen once. The starting material was peripheral blood, obtained on day 0 of AZD1222 vaccination. V and J are TRBV3-1 (or the pseudogene TRBV3-2) and TRBJ1-4; D is ambiguous. The source is an adult in good health. The CDR3 coding sequence is TGTGCCAGCACTTCAAATGAAAAACTGTTTTTT. Translated, it gives CASTSNEKLFF.